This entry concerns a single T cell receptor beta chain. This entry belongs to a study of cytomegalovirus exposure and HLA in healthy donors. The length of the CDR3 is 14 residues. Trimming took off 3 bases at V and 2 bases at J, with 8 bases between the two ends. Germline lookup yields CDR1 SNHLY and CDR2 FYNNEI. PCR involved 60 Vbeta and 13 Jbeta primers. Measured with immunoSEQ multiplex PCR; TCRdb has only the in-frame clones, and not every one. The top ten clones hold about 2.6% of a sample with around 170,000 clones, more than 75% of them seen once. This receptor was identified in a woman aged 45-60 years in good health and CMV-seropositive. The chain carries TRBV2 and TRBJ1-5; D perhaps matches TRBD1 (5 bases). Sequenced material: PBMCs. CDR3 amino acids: CASSDGGGNQPQHF. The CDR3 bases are TGTGCCAGCAGTGATGGGGGGGGCAATCAGCCCCAGCATTTT.